Listed below are T cell receptor beta chains from one sample, sequenced in a study of T cell repertoires in ileal Crohn's disease. Repertoires were generated with immunoSEQ multiplex PCR, while TCRdb's copy carries only in-frame clones and drops some. The table shows roughly 4,000 clones, with just over 70% occurring only once. What was sequenced was ileal tissue. The source is an adult with Crohn's disease. The CDR3 runs from the conserved cysteine through the conserved F or W. Fields, in order: V gene, clone size, D gene, J gene, CDR3 DNA, CDR3 protein. The D gene is left open where the match is weak. Not all rows give a size; the values are once, few, many and, for expanded clones, a class.

v_call: TRBV7-2; clone_size: -; d_call: -; j_call: TRBJ1-2; cdr3_nt: TGTGCCAGCAGCCTTCCCCGACAGTTTAGCCATGGCTACACCTTC; cdr3_aa: CASSLPRQFSHGYTF
v_call: TRBV27; clone_size: once; d_call: TRBD1; j_call: TRBJ1-6; cdr3_nt: TGTGCCAGCAGTTATGGGACAGGGCACTCCCCCCTCCACTTT; cdr3_aa: CASSYGTGHSPLHF
v_call: TRBV7-3; clone_size: large; d_call: TRBD2; j_call: TRBJ2-3; cdr3_nt: TGTGCCAGCAGCCGGGGGGTTCCCCCAGATACGCAGTATTTT; cdr3_aa: CASSRGVPPDTQYF
v_call: TRBV28; clone_size: -; d_call: TRBD2; j_call: TRBJ2-1; cdr3_nt: TGTGCCAGCAGTTTAGGGGGAGGGCCGTACAATGAGCAGTTCTTC; cdr3_aa: CASSLGGGPYNEQFF
v_call: TRBV10-3; clone_size: -; d_call: TRBD1; j_call: TRBJ1-1; cdr3_nt: TGTGCCATCAGTCCCGGGACAGGACAATACACTGAAGCTTTCTTT; cdr3_aa: CAISPGTGQYTEAFF
v_call: TRBV2; clone_size: few; d_call: -; j_call: TRBJ2-4; cdr3_nt: TGTGCCAGCAGTGAAGCCAGTACTAGCTTGGGAAACATTCAGTACTTC; cdr3_aa: CASSEASTSLGNIQYF
v_call: TRBV19; clone_size: -; d_call: -; j_call: TRBJ1-5; cdr3_nt: TGTGCCAGTAGTGAGGGGGACGGCCGCAATCAGCCCCAGCATTTT; cdr3_aa: CASSEGDGRNQPQHF
v_call: TRBV18; clone_size: -; d_call: TRBD1; j_call: TRBJ1-2; cdr3_nt: TGTGCCAGCTCACCACGAACAGGGGGCCAGGGCTACACCTTC; cdr3_aa: CASSPRTGGQGYTF
v_call: TRBV13; clone_size: -; d_call: TRBD1; j_call: TRBJ1-6; cdr3_nt: TGTGCCAGCAGGGAGAGACAGGGGGCTAATTCACCCCTCCACTTT; cdr3_aa: CASRERQGANSPLHF
v_call: TRBV5-6; clone_size: -; d_call: -; j_call: TRBJ1-2; cdr3_nt: TGTGCCAGCAGCCTCCAATCACAATATGGCTACACCTTC; cdr3_aa: CASSLQSQYGYTF
v_call: TRBV5-6; clone_size: -; d_call: -; j_call: TRBJ2-5; cdr3_nt: TGTGCCAGCAGCTTGCTGTCAGAACAAGAGACCCAGTACTTC; cdr3_aa: CASSLLSEQETQYF
v_call: TRBV7-2; clone_size: few; d_call: -; j_call: TRBJ1-3; cdr3_nt: TGTGCCAGCAGCCCTACCGGGGACAAATTCTCTGGAAACACCATATATTTT; cdr3_aa: CASSPTGDKFSGNTIYF
v_call: TRBV5-6; clone_size: -; d_call: -; j_call: TRBJ1-2; cdr3_nt: TGTGCCAGCAGCTTGGGAATCCAGGGAAAACGCTATGGCTACACCTTC; cdr3_aa: CASSLGIQGKRYGYTF
v_call: TRBV7-7; clone_size: once; d_call: TRBD1; j_call: TRBJ2-7; cdr3_nt: TGTGCTAGCAGCTTATACCCCTTGACAGGGGGATTTGGCTACGAGCAGTACTTC; cdr3_aa: CASSLYPLTGGFGYEQYF
v_call: TRBV30; clone_size: -; d_call: -; j_call: TRBJ1-3; cdr3_nt: TGTGCCTGGAGCTTAAGTAGCTCTGGAAACACCATATATTTT; cdr3_aa: CAWSLSSSGNTIYF
v_call: TRBV12-5; clone_size: -; d_call: -; j_call: TRBJ1-6; cdr3_nt: TGTGCTAGTGAAGCAGGAGGCAATTCACCCCTCCACTTT; cdr3_aa: CASEAGGNSPLHF
v_call: TRBV5-1; clone_size: -; d_call: -; j_call: TRBJ2-5; cdr3_nt: TGCGCCAGCAGCTTGAGCGGTCGCCAAGAGACCCAGTACTTC; cdr3_aa: CASSLSGRQETQYF
v_call: TRBV11-3; clone_size: few; d_call: -; j_call: TRBJ2-3; cdr3_nt: TGTGCCAGCAGCTTAGCTGGGACTCAAATCACAGATACGCAGTATTTT; cdr3_aa: CASSLAGTQITDTQYF
v_call: TRBV11-2; clone_size: -; d_call: -; j_call: TRBJ2-1; cdr3_nt: TGTGCCAGCAGCTTAACTAGCTTCGGAAATGAGCAGTTCTTC; cdr3_aa: CASSLTSFGNEQFF
v_call: TRBV28; clone_size: -; d_call: -; j_call: TRBJ1-3; cdr3_nt: TGTGCCAGCTCTGAGGGTAGCTCTGGAAACACCATATATTTT; cdr3_aa: CASSEGSSGNTIYF
v_call: TRBV7-9; clone_size: -; d_call: TRBD2; j_call: TRBJ2-7; cdr3_nt: TGTGCCAGCAGTTCGACTAGCGGGGGGGCGCACGAGCAGTACTTC; cdr3_aa: CASSSTSGGAHEQYF
v_call: TRBV19; clone_size: few; d_call: -; j_call: TRBJ1-1; cdr3_nt: TGTGCCAGTAGTATGTACAGCGGGGCCACTGAAGCTTTCTTT; cdr3_aa: CASSMYSGATEAFF
v_call: TRBV28; clone_size: -; d_call: -; j_call: TRBJ2-5; cdr3_nt: TGTGCCAGCAGTTTACGCGGGATTGACCAAGAGGCCCAGTACTTC; cdr3_aa: CASSLRGIDQEAQYF
v_call: TRBV15; clone_size: -; d_call: TRBD1; j_call: TRBJ1-2; cdr3_nt: TGTGCCACCAGTCAGACTACGGGACAGCTCTATGGCTACACCTTC; cdr3_aa: CATSQTTGQLYGYTF
v_call: TRBV7-9; clone_size: -; d_call: -; j_call: TRBJ1-1; cdr3_nt: TGTGCCAGCAGCTTACGGGGTCCTTCGGCCACTGAAGCTTTCTTT; cdr3_aa: CASSLRGPSATEAFF
v_call: TRBV1; clone_size: few; d_call: -; j_call: TRBJ2-4; cdr3_nt: TGCACCAGCAGCCAAGATCGACCAGCGGGAGGTGTGAAAGCCAAAAACATTCAGTACTTC; cdr3_aa: CTSSQDRPAGGVKAKNIQYF
v_call: TRBV7-9; clone_size: -; d_call: -; j_call: TRBJ1-2; cdr3_nt: TGTGCCAGCAGCTCAGTGGGGGCATATACGTACTATGGCTACACCTTC; cdr3_aa: CASSSVGAYTYYGYTF
v_call: TRBV6-1; clone_size: large; d_call: -; j_call: TRBJ1-1; cdr3_nt: TGTGCCAGCAATCTCTTGACACTGCCTAACACTGAAGCTTTCTTT; cdr3_aa: CASNLLTLPNTEAFF
v_call: TRBV4-2; clone_size: -; d_call: -; j_call: TRBJ2-2; cdr3_nt: TGTGCCAGCAGCCAAGATCCTTACCGCAGGACAACGAACACCGGGGAGCTGTTTTTT; cdr3_aa: CASSQDPYRRTTNTGELFF
v_call: TRBV11-2; clone_size: few; d_call: -; j_call: TRBJ1-6; cdr3_nt: TGTGCCAGCAGCTTAGTTCCGGGGTATCGGTCACCCCTCCACTTT; cdr3_aa: CASSLVPGYRSPLHF
v_call: TRBV19; clone_size: -; d_call: TRBD2; j_call: TRBJ2-3; cdr3_nt: TGTGCCAGTAGAGAACGGGGGGCAGATACGCAGTATTTT; cdr3_aa: CASRERGADTQYF
v_call: TRBV25-1; clone_size: -; d_call: -; j_call: TRBJ1-1; cdr3_nt: TGTGCCAGCCAGACCCCTGACAGCTTGAACACTGAAGCTTTCTTT; cdr3_aa: CASQTPDSLNTEAFF
v_call: TRBV30; clone_size: -; d_call: -; j_call: TRBJ1-2; cdr3_nt: TGTGCCTGGAGTGCCCCGGGGGACGGCTCATGCTATGGCTACACCTTC; cdr3_aa: CAWSAPGDGSCYGYTF
v_call: TRBV28; clone_size: -; d_call: TRBD2; j_call: TRBJ2-5; cdr3_nt: TGTGCCAGCACCAAAGCGGGGGTAGAGACCCAGTACTTC; cdr3_aa: CASTKAGVETQYF
v_call: TRBV19; clone_size: -; d_call: -; j_call: TRBJ1-1; cdr3_nt: TGTGCCAGTAGTAGGGGGCGAAACACTGAAGCTTTCTTT; cdr3_aa: CASSRGRNTEAFF
v_call: TRBV9; clone_size: -; d_call: -; j_call: TRBJ2-3; cdr3_nt: TGTGCCAGCAGCTTCGGGATACGCACAGATACGCAGTATTTT; cdr3_aa: CASSFGIRTDTQYF
v_call: TRBV19; clone_size: -; d_call: -; j_call: TRBJ2-3; cdr3_nt: TGTGCCAGTAGTATAGGTCTCCATACGCAGTATTTT; cdr3_aa: CASSIGLHTQYF
v_call: TRBV29-1; clone_size: -; d_call: TRBD2; j_call: TRBJ2-1; cdr3_nt: TGCAGCGGGGGACTAGCGGGGGCCAATGAGCAGTTCTTC; cdr3_aa: CSGGLAGANEQFF
v_call: TRBV6-6; clone_size: few; d_call: -; j_call: TRBJ1-3; cdr3_nt: TGTGCCAGCAGACAGGGAGCTCTCTCTGGAAACACCATATATTTT; cdr3_aa: CASRQGALSGNTIYF
v_call: TRBV5-4; clone_size: -; d_call: -; j_call: TRBJ2-3; cdr3_nt: TGTGCCAGCAGCTTGGCTAGCAGCAGCACAGATACGCAGTATTTT; cdr3_aa: CASSLASSSTDTQYF
v_call: TRBV7-2; clone_size: -; d_call: -; j_call: TRBJ2-3; cdr3_nt: TGTGCCAGCAGCTATCTACCGTCCCCCGGGACAGATACGCAGTATTTT; cdr3_aa: CASSYLPSPGTDTQYF